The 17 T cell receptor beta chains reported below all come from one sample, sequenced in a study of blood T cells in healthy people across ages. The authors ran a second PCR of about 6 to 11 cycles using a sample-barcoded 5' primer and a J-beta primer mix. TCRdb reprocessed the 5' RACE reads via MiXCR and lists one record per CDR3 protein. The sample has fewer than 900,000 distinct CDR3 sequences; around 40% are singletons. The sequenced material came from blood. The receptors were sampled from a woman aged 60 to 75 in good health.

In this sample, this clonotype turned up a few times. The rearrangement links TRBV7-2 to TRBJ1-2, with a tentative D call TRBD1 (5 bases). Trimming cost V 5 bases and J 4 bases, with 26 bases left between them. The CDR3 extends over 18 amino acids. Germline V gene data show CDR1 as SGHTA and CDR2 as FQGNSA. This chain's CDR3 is CASSLPGRILGVSYGYTF. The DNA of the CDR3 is TGTGCCAGCAGCCTACCGGGGCGGATTTTGGGCGTTTCCTATGGCTACACCTTC.

The CDR3 protein is CAISDGSTDTQYF. DNA for the CDR3: TGTGCCATCAGTGATGGGAGCACAGATACGCAGTATTTT. The V and J genes are TRBV10-3 and TRBJ2-3; D call uncertain. The V and J ends lost 3 bases and 0 bases respectively, with 4 bases between them. Germline CDR1 reads ENHRY; CDR2 reads SYGVKD. The CDR3 loop spans 13 amino acids.

CDR3 bases: TGCGCCAGCAGCCAAGTACAGGGGGCTGGCTATGGCTACACCTTC. Amino acids: CASSQVQGAGYGYTF. J is TRBJ1-2 and V is TRBV4-1, with 9 positions matching TRBD1. Germline values: CDR1 MGHRA, CDR2 YSYEKL. The CDR3 spans 15 residues. Trimming cost V 1 base and J 4 bases; bases outside gene matches: 4.

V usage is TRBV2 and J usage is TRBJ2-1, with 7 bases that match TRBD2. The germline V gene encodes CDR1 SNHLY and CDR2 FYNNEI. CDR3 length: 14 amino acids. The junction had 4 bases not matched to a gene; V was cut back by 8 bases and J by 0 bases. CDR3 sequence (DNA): TGTGCCAGCGAAGGCGGGAGCTCCTACAATGAGCAGTTCTTC. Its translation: CASEGGSSYNEQFF.

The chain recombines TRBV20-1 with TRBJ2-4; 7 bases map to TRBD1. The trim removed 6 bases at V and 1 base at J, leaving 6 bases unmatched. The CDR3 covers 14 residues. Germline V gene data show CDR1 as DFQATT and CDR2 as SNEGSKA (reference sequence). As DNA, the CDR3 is TGCAGTGCGGGTCCGACAGGGGCCAAAAACATTCAGTACTTC. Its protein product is CSAGPTGAKNIQYF.

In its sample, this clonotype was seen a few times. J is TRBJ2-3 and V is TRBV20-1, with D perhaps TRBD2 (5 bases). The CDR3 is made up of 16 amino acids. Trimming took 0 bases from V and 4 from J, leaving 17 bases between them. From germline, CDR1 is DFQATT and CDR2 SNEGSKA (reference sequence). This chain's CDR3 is CSARDVNGRAPDTQYF. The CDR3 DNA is TGCAGTGCTAGAGATGTGAACGGGCGGGCCCCAGATACGCAGTATTTT.

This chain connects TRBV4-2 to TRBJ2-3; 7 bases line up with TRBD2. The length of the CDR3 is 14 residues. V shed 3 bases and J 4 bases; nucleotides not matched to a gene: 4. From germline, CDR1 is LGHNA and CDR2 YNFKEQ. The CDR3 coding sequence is TGTGCCAGCAGCCAGCGGGAGACCGCAGATACGCAGTATTTT. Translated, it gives CASSQRETADTQYF.

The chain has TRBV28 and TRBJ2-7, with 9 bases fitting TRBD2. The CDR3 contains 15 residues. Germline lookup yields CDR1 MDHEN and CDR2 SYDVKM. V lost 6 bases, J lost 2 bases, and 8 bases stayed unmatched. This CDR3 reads CASRMTSGRAYEQYF. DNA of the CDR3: TGTGCCAGCAGGATGACTAGCGGACGGGCCTACGAGCAGTACTTC.

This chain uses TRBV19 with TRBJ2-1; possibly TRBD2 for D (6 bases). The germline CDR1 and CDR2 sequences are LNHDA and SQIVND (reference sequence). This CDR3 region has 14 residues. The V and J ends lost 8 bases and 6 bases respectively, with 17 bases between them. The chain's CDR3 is CASRPGTAGNEQFF. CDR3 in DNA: TGTGCCAGTCGTCCCGGGACTGCTGGCAATGAGCAGTTCTTC.

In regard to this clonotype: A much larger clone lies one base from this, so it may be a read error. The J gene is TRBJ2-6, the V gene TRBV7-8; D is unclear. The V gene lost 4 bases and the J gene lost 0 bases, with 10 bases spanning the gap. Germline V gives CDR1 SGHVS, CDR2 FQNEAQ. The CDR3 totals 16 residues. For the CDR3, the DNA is TGTGCCAGCAGCTCCACAAGCATCTCTGGGGCCAACGTCCTGACTTTC. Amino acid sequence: CASSSTSISGANVLTF.

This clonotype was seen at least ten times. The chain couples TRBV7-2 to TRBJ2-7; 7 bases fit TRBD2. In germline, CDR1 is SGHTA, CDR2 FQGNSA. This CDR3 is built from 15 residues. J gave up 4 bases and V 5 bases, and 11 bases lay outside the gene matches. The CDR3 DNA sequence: TGTGCCAGCAGCCATCCCGGCGGGGGTATTTACGAGCAGTACTTC. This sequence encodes CASSHPGGGIYEQYF.

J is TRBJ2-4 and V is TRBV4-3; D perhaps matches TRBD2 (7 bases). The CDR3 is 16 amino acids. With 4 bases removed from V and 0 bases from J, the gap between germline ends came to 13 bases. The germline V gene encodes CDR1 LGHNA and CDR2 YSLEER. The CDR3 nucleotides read TGCGCCAGCAGCCCCGGGGGGACACTAGCCAAAAACATTCAGTACTTC. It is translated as CASSPGGTLAKNIQYF.

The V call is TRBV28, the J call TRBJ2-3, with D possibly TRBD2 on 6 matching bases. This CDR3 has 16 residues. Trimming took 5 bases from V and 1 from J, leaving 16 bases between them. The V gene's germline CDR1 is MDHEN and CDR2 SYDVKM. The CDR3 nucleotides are TGTGCCAGCAGTCCAATAGCGGATTCGGGCACAGATACGCAGTATTTT. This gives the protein CASSPIADSGTDTQYF.

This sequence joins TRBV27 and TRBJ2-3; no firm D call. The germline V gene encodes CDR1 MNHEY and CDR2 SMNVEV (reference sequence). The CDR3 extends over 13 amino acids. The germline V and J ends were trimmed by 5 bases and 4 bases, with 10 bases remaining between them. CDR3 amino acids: CASSVGFSDTQYF. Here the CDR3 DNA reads TGTGCCAGCAGTGTTGGTTTCTCAGATACGCAGTATTTT.

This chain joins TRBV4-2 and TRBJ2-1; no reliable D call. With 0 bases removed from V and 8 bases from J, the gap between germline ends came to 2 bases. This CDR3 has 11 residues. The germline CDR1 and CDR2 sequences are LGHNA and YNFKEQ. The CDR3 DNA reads TGTGCCAGCAGCCAAGAACATGAGCAGTTCTTC. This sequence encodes CASSQEHEQFF.

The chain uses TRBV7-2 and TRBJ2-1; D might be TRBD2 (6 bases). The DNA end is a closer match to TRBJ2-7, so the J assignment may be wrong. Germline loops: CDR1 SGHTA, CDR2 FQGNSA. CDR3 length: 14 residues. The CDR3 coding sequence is TGTGCCAGCATCCCGGGACTCGTACACAATGAGCAGTACTTC. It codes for CASIPGLVHNEQYF.

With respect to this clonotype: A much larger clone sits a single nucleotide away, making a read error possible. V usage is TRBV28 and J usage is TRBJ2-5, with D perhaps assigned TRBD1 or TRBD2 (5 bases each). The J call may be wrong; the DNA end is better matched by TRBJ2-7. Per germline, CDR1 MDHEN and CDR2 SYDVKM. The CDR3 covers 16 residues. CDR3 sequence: CASSSAGAEEGYEQYF. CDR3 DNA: TGTGCCAGCAGTTCGGCAGGTGCCGAAGAGGGGTACGAGCAGTACTTC.